This TCR beta chain appears in the sequencing data of a study of blood T cell repertoires in COVID-19. Across the study: The analysed material was cDNA or gDNA that came from T cells, B-cell-depleted T cells, or PBMCs.

Self-reported history from a screening survey and questionnaire set each donor's cohort. Generated by immunoSEQ multiplex PCR, the TCRdb table keeps only in-frame clones and is missing some. The sample yields a few hundred thousand clones, 90% seen once. Trimming took off 4 bases at V and 3 bases at J, with 17 bases between the two ends. The germline CDR1 and CDR2 sequences are SGHTS and YDEGEE. This CDR3 spans 15 amino acids. The chain combines TRBV5-8 with TRBJ2-7, with a weak D call TRBD2 (5 bases). The clonotype comes from a woman aged 18-35 years with acute COVID-19. What was sequenced was PBMCs or T cells enriched from blood (not recorded which). The CDR3 nucleotides read TGTGCCAGCAGCCGGCGGGTAGCGAGTCTCTACGAGCAGTACTTC. It specifies CASSRRVASLYEQYF.